Following are 7 T cell receptor beta chains from one sample sequenced in a study of blood T cells in healthy people across ages. Sample-barcoded 5' priming and a J-beta primer mix drove a second PCR of 7 to 11 cycles. TCRdb itself ran the 5' RACE reads through MiXCR, one entry per CDR3 protein. This table has hundreds of thousands of distinct CDR3 sequences, about 30% appearing once. The material sequenced was blood. All receptors derive from a woman older than 75 in good health.

This CDR3 reads CASSGGASSYNEQYF. Here the CDR3 DNA reads TGTGCCAGCAGCGGAGGGGCTAGCTCCTACAATGAGCAGTACTTC. J is TRBJ2-1 and V is TRBV9; perhaps D is TRBD1 or TRBD2 (5 bases each). The closer fit of TRBJ2-7 to the DNA end suggests the J call may be wrong. The germline V gene encodes CDR1 SGDLS and CDR2 YYNGEE. This CDR3 contains 15 residues.

As for this clonotype: A much larger clone lies a single base off, so this may be a read error. The chain has TRBV6-2 or TRBV6-3 and TRBJ2-7, with D maybe TRBD2 (6 bases). Germline lookup yields CDR1 MNHEY and CDR2 SVGEGT. The length of the CDR3 is 15 residues. The CDR3 protein is CASRGPGLDSYKQYF. The CDR3 coding sequence is TGTGCCAGCAGGGGCCCGGGACTGGACTCCTACAAGCAGTACTTC.

This clonotype was found a few times. The chain combines TRBV12-3 or TRBV12-4 with TRBJ1-2; TRBD1 matches 7 bases. Unmatched junction bases numbered 12, after V lost 5 bases and J lost 6 bases. The CDR3 runs 15 residues. The CDR3 DNA reads TGTGCCAGCAGTCCCCTTAGGGGAGGGGGCGATGGCTACACCTTC. It specifies CASSPLRGGGDGYTF.

This clonotype was observed many times. The V call is TRBV2, the J call TRBJ2-5; D possibly corresponds to TRBD1 (5 bases). This CDR3 has 10 residues. CDR1 is SNHLY, CDR2 FYNNEI, per germline. The V end was cut by 7 bases, the J end by 13 bases, with 13 bases between. CDR3 DNA: TGTGCCAGCAAAACCAAGGACACGTACTTC. Its translation: CASKTKDTYF.

This clonotype was picked up many times. The CDR3 sequence: CASSRRWRVSIYNEQFF. The CDR3 DNA reads TGTGCCAGCAGTCGGAGGTGGCGCGTGTCTATATACAATGAGCAGTTCTTC. The rearrangement uses TRBV28 and TRBJ2-1; the D gene is possibly TRBD2 (5 bases). CDR1 is MDHEN, CDR2 SYDVKM, per germline. This CDR3 comprises 17 residues. V lost 5 bases, J lost 4 bases, and 21 bases lay in between.

V and J are TRBV7-9 and TRBJ2-3; 11 nucleotides line up with TRBD2. There are 15 residues in the CDR3. The germline V gene encodes CDR1 SEHNR and CDR2 FQNEAQ (reference sequence). V lost 5 bases and J lost 3; bases outside the gene matches: 4. The CDR3 nucleotides are TGTGCCAGCAGCCGTAGCGGGGGGGAGACAGATACGCAGTATTTT. The encoded protein is CASSRSGGETDTQYF.

The CDR3 DNA follows: TGTGCCAGCAGCTTAGGTTATCGAGGCAGGCCTAGCAATCAGCCCCAGCATTTT. Translation: CASSLGYRGRPSNQPQHF. V is TRBV7-8 and J is TRBJ1-5; D call uncertain. Germline V gives CDR1 SGHVS, CDR2 FQNEAQ. There are 18 residues in the CDR3. V lost 1 base and J 0 bases, leaving 16 bases between the germline ends.